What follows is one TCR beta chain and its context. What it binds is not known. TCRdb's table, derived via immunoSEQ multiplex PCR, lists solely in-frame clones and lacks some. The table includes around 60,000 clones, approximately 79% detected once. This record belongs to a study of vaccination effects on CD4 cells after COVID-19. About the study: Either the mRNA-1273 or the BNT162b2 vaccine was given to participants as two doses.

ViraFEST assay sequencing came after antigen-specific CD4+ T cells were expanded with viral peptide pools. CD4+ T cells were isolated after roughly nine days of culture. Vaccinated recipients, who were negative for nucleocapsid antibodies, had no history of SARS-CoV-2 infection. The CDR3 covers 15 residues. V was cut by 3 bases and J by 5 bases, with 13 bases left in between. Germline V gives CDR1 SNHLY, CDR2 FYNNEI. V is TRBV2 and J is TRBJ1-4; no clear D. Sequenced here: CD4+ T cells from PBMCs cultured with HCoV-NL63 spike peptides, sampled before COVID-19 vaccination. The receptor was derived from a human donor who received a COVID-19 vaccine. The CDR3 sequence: CASSDSGPENEKLFF. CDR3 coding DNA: TGTGCCAGCAGTGACTCCGGACCCGAGAATGAAAAACTGTTTTTT.